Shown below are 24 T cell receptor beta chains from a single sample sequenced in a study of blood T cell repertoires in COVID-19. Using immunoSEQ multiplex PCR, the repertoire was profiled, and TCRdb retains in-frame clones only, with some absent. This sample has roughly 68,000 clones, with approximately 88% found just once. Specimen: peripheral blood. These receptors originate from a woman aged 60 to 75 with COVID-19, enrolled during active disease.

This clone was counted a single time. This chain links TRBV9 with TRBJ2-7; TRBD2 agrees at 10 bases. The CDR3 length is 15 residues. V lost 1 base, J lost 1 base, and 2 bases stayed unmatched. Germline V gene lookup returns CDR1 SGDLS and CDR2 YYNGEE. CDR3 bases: TGTGCCAGCAGCGTATCTAGCGGGGGATCCTACGAGCAGTACTTC. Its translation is CASSVSSGGSYEQYF.

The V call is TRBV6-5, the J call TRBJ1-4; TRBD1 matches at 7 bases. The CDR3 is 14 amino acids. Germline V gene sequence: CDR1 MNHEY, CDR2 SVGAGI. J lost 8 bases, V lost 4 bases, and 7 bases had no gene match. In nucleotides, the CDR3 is TGTGCCAGCAGTTCGGGACAGAGACGAGAAAAACTGTTTTTT. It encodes CASSSGQRREKLFF.

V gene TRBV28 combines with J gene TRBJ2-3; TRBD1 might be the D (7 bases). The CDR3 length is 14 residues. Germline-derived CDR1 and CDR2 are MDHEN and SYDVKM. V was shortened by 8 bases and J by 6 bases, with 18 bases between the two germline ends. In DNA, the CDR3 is TGTGCCAGCGGTCAGACAGGGAGGTTTGATACGCAGTATTTT. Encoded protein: CASGQTGRFDTQYF. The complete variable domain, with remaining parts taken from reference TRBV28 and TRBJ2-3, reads DVKVTQSSRYLVKRTGEKVFLECVQDMDHENMFWYRQDPGLGLRLIYFSYDVKMKEKGDIPEGYSVSREKKERFSLILESASTNQTSMYLCASGQTGRFDTQYFGPGTRLTVL.

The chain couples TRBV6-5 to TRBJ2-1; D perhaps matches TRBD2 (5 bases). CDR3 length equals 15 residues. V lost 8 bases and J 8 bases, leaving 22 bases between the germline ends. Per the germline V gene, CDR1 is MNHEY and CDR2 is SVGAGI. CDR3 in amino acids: CASCPSSPFCDEQFF. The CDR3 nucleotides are TGTGCCAGCTGCCCTAGCTCCCCGTTCTGTGATGAGCAGTTCTTC.

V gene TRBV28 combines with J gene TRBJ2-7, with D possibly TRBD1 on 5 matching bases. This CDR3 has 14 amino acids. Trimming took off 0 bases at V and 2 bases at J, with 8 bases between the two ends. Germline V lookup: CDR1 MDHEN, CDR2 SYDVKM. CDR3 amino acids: CASSLWDTTYEQYF. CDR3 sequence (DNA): TGTGCCAGCAGTTTATGGGACACTACCTACGAGCAGTACTTC.

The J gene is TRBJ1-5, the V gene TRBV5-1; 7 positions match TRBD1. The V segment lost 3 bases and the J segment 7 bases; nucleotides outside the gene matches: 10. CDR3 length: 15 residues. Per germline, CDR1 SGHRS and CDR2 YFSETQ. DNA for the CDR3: TGCGCCAGCAGCTCAGGTCGACAGGGCGAGCAGCCCCAGCATTTT. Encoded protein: CASSSGRQGEQPQHF.

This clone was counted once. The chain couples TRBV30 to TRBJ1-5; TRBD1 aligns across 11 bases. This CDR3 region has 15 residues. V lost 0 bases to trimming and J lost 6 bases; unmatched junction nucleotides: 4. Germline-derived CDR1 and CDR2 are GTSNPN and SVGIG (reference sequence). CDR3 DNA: TGTGCCTGGAGTGTACTCGGGACAGGGGGTCAGCCCCAGCATTTT. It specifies CAWSVLGTGGQPQHF.

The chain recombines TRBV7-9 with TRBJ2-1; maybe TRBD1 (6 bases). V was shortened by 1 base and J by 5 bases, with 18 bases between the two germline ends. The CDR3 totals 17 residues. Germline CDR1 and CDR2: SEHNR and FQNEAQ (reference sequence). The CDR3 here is CASSLEGVGPLNNEQFF. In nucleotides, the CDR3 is TGTGCCAGCAGCTTAGAGGGGGTCGGGCCTCTTAACAATGAGCAGTTCTTC.

This CDR3 is CASSQVGRDRGNYGYTF. The CDR3, as DNA: TGTGCCAGCAGCCAAGTCGGTAGGGACAGGGGGAACTATGGCTACACCTTC. The chain recombines TRBV4-2 with TRBJ1-2, with 11 nucleotides matching TRBD1. This CDR3 is 17 amino acids long. The germline V gene encodes CDR1 LGHNA and CDR2 YNFKEQ. J gave up 2 bases and V 1 base, and 6 bases lay outside the gene matches.

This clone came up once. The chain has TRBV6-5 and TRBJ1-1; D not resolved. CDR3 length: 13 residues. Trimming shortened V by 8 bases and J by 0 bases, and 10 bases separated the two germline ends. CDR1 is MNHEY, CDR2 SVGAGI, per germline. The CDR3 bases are TGTGCCAGCTCCACGGGTATGAACACTGAAGCTTTCTTT. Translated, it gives CASSTGMNTEAFF.

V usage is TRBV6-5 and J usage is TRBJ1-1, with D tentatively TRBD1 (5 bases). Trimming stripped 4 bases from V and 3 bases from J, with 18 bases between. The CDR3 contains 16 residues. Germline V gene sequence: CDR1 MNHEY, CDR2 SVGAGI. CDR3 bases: TGTGCCAGCAGTTCCCGAGCGGCGGGAGGGGACACTGAAGCTTTCTTT. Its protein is CASSSRAAGGDTEAFF.

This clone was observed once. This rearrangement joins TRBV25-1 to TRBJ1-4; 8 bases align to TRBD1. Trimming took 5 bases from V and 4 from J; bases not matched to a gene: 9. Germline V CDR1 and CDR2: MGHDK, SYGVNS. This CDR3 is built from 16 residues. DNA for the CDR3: TGTGCCAGCAGTACAAGCAGGGGGCTTGGTAATGAAAAACTGTTTTTT. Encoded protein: CASSTSRGLGNEKLFF.

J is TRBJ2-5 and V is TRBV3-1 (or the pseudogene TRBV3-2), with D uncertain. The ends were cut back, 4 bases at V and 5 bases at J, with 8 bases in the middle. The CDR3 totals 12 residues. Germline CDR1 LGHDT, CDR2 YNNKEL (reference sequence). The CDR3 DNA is TGTGCCAGCAGCCCTCTGGAGGAGACCCAGTACTTC. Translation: CASSPLEETQYF.

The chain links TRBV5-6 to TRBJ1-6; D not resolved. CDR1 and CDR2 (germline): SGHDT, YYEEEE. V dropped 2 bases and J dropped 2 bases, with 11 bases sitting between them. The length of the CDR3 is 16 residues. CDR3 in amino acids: CASSFRPAAYNSPLHF. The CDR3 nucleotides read TGTGCCAGCAGCTTCAGGCCTGCCGCCTATAATTCACCCCTCCACTTT.

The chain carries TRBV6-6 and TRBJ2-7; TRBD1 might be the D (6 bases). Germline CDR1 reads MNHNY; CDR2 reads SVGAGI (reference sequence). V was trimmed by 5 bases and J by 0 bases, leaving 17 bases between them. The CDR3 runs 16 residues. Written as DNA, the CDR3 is TGTGCCAGCAGTCGCCCCCGGGACACGGCCTCCTACGAGCAGTACTTC. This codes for CASSRPRDTASYEQYF.

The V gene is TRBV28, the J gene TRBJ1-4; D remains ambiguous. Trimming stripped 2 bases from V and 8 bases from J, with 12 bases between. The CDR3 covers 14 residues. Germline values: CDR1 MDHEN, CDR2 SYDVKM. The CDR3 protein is CASSLGQVREKLFF. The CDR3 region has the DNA TGTGCCAGCAGTTTAGGTCAGGTCAGGGAAAAACTGTTTTTT.

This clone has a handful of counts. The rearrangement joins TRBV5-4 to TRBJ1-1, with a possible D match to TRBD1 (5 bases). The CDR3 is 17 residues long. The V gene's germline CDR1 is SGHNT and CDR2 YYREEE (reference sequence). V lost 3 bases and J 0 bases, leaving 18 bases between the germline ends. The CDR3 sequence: CASSSGRTILMNTEAFF. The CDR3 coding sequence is TGTGCCAGCAGCTCCGGACGGACAATACTAATGAACACTGAAGCTTTCTTT.

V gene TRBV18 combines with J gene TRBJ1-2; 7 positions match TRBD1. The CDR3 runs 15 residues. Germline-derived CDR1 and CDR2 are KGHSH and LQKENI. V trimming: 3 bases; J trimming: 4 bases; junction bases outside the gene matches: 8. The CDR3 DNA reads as TGTGCCAGCTCACCGCAGGGGGAGAGTTCCTATGGCTACACCTTC. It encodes CASSPQGESSYGYTF.

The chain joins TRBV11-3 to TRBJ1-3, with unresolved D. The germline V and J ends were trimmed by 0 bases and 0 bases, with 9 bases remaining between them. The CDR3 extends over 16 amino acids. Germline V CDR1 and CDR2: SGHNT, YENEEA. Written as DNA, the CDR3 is TGTGCCAGCAGCTTAGAGGTAACAGCCTCTGGAAACACCATATATTTT. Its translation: CASSLEVTASGNTIYF.

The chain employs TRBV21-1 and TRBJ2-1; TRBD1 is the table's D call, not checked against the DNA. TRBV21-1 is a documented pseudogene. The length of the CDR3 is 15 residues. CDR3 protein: CASSNWGPPYNEQFF. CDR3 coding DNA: TGTGCCAGCAGCAATTGGGGGCCCCCGTACAATGAGCAGTTCTTC.

Here the CDR3 reads CASSDQLQVSYEQYF. The CDR3 DNA reads as TGTGCCAGCAGTGACCAGCTACAGGTCTCCTACGAGCAGTACTTC. The V gene is TRBV6-1, the J gene TRBJ2-7; TRBD1 might be the D (5 bases). The germline V and J ends were trimmed by 3 bases and 0 bases, with 12 bases remaining between them. This CDR3 region has 15 residues. The germline gives CDR1 MNHNS, CDR2 SASEGT.

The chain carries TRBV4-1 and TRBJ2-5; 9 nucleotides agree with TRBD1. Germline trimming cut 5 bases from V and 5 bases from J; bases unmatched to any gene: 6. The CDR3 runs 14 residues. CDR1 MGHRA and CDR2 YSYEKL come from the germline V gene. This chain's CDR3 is CASSFTGTGETQYF. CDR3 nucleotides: TGCGCCAGCAGCTTCACCGGGACAGGGGAGACCCAGTACTTC.

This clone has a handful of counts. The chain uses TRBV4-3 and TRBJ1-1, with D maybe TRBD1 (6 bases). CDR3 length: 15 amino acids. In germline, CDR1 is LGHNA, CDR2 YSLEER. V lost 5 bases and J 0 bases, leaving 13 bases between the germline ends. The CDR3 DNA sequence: TGCGCCAGCAGCGGAAGGACAGTCATGAACACTGAAGCTTTCTTT. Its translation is CASSGRTVMNTEAFF.

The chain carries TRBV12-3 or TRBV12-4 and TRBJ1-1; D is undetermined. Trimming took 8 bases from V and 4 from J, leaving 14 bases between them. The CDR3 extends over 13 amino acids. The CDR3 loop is CASSWSGGTEAFF. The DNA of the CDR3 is TGTGCCAGCTCTTGGTCGGGAGGCACTGAAGCTTTCTTT.